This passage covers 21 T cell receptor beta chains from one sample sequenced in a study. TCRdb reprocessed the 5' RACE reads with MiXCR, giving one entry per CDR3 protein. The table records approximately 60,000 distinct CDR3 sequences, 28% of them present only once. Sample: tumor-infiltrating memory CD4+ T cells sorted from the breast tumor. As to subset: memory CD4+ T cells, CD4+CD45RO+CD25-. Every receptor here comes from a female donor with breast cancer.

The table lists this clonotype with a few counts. The CDR3 loop reads CASSLAKREGKNIQYF. DNA of the CDR3: TGCGCCAGCAGCTTGGCAAAGCGGGAAGGCAAAAACATTCAGTACTTC. V gene TRBV5-1 combines with J gene TRBJ2-4; 7 bases are a match to TRBD2. Germline V lookup: CDR1 SGHRS, CDR2 YFSETQ. With V trimmed by 0 bases and J by 3 bases, 6 bases remained unmatched. CDR3 length: 16 residues.

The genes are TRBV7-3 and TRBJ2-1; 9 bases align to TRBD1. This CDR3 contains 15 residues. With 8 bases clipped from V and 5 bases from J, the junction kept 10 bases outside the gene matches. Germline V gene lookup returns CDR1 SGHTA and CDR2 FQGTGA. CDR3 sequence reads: CASGKGQGGNNEQFF. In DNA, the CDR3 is TGTGCCAGCGGGAAGGGACAGGGTGGTAACAATGAGCAGTTCTTC.

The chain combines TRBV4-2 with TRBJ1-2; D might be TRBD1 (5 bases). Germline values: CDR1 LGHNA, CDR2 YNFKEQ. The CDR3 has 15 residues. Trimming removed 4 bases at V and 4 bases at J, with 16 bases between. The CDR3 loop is CASSLAGTTSYGYTF. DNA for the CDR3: TGTGCCAGCAGCCTCGCAGGGACCACCTCCTATGGCTACACCTTC.

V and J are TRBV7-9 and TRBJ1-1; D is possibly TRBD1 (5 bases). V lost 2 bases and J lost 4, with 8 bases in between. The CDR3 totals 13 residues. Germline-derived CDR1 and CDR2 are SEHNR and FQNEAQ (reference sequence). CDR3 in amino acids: CASSLIGGTEAFF. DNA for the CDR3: TGTGCCAGCAGCTTAATTGGGGGCACTGAAGCTTTCTTT.

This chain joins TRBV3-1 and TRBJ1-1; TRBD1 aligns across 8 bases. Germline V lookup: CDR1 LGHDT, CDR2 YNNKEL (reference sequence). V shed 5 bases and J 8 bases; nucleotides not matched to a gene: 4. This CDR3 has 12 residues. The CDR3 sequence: CASSTRTGEAFF. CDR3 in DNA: TGTGCCAGCAGCACCCGGACAGGGGAAGCTTTCTTT.

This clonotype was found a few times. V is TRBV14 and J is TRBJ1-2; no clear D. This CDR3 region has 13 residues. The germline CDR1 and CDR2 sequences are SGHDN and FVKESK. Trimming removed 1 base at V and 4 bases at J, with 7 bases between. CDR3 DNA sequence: TGTGCCAGCAGCCAAGCTAGGATCTATGGCTACACCTTC. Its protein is CASSQARIYGYTF.

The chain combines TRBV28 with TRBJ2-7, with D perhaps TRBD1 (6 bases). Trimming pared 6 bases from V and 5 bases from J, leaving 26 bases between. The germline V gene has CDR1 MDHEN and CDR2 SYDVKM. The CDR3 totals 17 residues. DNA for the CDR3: TGTGCCAGCAGGATGGATAGAGACGAACAGGGAAAGAACGAGCAGTACTTC. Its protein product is CASRMDRDEQGKNEQYF.

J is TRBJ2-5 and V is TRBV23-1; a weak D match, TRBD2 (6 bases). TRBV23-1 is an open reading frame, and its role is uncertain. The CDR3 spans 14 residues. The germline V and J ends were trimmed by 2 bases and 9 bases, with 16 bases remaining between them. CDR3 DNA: TGCGCCAGCAGTCAAAGGCGGGATTGTGAGTCCCAGTACTTC. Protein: CASSQRRDCESQYF.

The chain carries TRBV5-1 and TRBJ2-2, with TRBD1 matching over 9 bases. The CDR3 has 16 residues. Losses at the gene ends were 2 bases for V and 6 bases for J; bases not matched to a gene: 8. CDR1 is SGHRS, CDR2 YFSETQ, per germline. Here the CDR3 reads CASSFMGQGSAGELFF. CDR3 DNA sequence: TGCGCCAGCAGCTTTATGGGACAGGGAAGCGCCGGGGAGCTGTTTTTT.

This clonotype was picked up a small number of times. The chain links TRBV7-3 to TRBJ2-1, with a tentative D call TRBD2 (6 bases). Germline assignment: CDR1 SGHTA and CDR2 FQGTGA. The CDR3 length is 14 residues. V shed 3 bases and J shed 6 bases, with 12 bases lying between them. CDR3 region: CASSLIRDSNEQFF. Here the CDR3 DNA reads TGTGCCAGCAGCTTGATCCGGGACTCCAATGAGCAGTTCTTC.

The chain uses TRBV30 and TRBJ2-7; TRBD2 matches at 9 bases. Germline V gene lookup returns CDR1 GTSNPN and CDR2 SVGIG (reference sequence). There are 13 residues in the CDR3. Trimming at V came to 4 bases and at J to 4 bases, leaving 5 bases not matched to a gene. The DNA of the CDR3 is TGTGCCTGGAATCGCGGGAGGGGTTACGAGCAGTACTTC. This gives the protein CAWNRGRGYEQYF. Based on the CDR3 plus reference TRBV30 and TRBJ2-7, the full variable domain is SQTIHQWPATLVQPVGSPLSLECTVEGTSNPNLYWYRQAAGRGLQLLFYSVGIGQISSEVPQNLSASRPQDRQFILSSKKLLLSDSGFYLCAWNRGRGYEQYFGPGTRLTVT.

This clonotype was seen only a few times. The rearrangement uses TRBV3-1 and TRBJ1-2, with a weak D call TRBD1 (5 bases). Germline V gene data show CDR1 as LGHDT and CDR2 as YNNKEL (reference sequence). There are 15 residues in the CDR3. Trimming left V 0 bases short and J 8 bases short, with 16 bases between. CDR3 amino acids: CASSQDEQGFRGYTF. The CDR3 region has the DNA TGTGCCAGCAGCCAAGATGAGCAGGGCTTTCGGGGCTACACCTTC.

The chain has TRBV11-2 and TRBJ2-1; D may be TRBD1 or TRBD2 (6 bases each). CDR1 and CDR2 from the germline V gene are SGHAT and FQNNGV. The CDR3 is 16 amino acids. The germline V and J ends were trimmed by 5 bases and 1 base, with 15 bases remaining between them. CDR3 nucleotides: TGTGCCAGCAGCATGTACAAGGGGGGATCCTACAATGAGCAGTTCTTC. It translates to CASSMYKGGSYNEQFF.

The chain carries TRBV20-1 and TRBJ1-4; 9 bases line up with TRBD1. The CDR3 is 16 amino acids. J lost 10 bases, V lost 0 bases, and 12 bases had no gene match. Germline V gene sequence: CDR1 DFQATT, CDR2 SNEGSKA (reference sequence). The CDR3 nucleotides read TGCAGTGCTAGAGATTTTCGGACAGGGGCGGTAGGAAAACTGTTTTTT. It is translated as CSARDFRTGAVGKLFF.

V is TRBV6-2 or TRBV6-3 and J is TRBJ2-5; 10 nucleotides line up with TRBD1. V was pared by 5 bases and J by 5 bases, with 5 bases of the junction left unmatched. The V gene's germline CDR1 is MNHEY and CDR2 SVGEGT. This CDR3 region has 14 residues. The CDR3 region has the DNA TGTGCCAGCAGTGCCGGGACAGGGGTGGAGACCCAGTACTTC. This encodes CASSAGTGVETQYF.

The CDR3 DNA sequence: TGTGCCAGCAGCGAGGGCCACAGGGGAGAGACCCAGTACTTC. The encoded protein is CASSEGHRGETQYF. The chain uses TRBV9 and TRBJ2-5; 7 nucleotides line up with TRBD1. Trimming took 3 bases from V and 4 from J; bases not matched to a gene: 6. CDR1 and CDR2 (germline): SGDLS, YYNGEE. The CDR3 has 14 residues. Full variable domain (outside the CDR3, taken from reference TRBV9 and TRBJ2-5): DSGVTQTPKHLITATGQRVTLRCSPRSGDLSVYWYQQSLDQGLQFLIQYYNGEERAKGNILERFSAQQFPDLHSELNLSSLELGDSALYFCASSEGHRGETQYFGPGTRLLVL.

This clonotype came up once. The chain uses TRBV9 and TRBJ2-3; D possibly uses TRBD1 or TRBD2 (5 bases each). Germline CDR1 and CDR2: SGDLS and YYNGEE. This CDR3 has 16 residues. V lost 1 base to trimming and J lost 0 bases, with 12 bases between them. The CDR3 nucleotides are TGTGCCAGCAGCGTAACCGGGACCCCTAGCACAGATACGCAGTATTTT. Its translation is CASSVTGTPSTDTQYF.

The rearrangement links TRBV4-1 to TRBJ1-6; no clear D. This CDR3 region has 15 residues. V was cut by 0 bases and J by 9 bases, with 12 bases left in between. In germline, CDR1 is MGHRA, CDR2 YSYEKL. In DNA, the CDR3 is TGCGCCAGCAGCCAAGAGGGAGGTTTTGGTTCACCCCTCCACTTT. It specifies CASSQEGGFGSPLHF.

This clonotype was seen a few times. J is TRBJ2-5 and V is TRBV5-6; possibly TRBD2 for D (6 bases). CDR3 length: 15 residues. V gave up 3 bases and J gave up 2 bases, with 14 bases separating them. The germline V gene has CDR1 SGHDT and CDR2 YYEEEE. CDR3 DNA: TGTGCCAGCAGCTCCGAGTCAGGACTACAAGAGACCCAGTACTTC. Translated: CASSSESGLQETQYF.

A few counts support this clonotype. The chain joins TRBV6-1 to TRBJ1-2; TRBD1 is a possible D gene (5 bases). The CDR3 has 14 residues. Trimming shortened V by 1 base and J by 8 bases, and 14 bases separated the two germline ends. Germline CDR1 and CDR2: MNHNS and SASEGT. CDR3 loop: CASSEVGGGVGYTF. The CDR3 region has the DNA TGTGCCAGCAGTGAAGTGGGCGGGGGGGTCGGCTACACCTTC.

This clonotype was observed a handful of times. Here the CDR3 reads CSASHPGPYEQYF. CDR3 nucleotide sequence: TGCAGTGCTAGTCACCCGGGACCCTACGAGCAGTACTTC. The chain links TRBV20-1 to TRBJ2-7, with D perhaps given as TRBD1 or TRBD2 (5 bases each). V lost 3 bases and J lost 2, with 11 bases in between. The CDR3 loop spans 13 amino acids. Germline V gene lookup returns CDR1 DFQATT and CDR2 SNEGSKA (reference sequence).